The present T cell receptor beta chain was sequenced within a study of blood T cell repertoires in COVID-19 (dated by TCRdb to 2018 to 2021). For the wider study: Collaborator samples came from the United States, Italy and Spain and covered acute and convalescent phases of COVID-19. The prospective study material was composed of cDNA or gDNA derived from T cells, B-cell-depleted T cells, or PBMCs. Deeply sampled blood TCRbeta repertoires from subjects exposed to, actively infected with, or recovered from COVID-19 were included in the dataset. A freely available public database, intended as a resource for researchers studying the immune response to SARS-CoV-2, is where the repertoires were released. The samples were drawn from the first 160 participants of the ongoing ImmuneRACE study and from 950 to 1,500 subjects provided by 6 global collaborators. Nearly every sample came with metadata listing a de-identified subject ID, COVID-19 status, age in years and sex. Where available, HLA class I and class II types were obtained from metadata supplied by the sample provider rather than from assay-based typing. Study-level results and caveats: The quantity of clinical and demographic metadata differed by source and by participant and was supplied without curation.

CDR1 and CDR2 are drawn from the germline V gene: MNHEY, SVGAGI. The germline ends are 12 bases apart after V is trimmed by 7 bases and J by 3 bases. The CDR3 runs 13 amino acids, cysteine and phenylalanine included. Solely the CDR3 DNA is kept, with 39 bases framed from the first base. To note about this clone: Its antigen has not been determined. Nothing much larger sits one base from this clone, and base qualities are not available.

Each collaborating institution followed its own protocols to collect whole blood in K2EDTA tubes. For TCRbeta analysis, collaborators shipped samples as frozen whole blood, isolated PBMCs, or DNA extracted from either of those sample types. TCRbeta CDR3 regions were amplified from genomic DNA using the immunoSEQ Assay, a bias-controlled multiplex PCR. In the original analysis: Within the assay, amplification of reference gene primers was used to estimate how many nucleated cells each sample contained. To quantify the absolute abundance of each unique TCRbeta CDR3 rearrangement, sequence reads were collapsed and filtered. For each sample, productive Simpson clonality was calculated as the square root of Simpson's diversity index over productive rearrangements. TCRdb provides this immuneACCESS table in a form limited to in-frame rearrangements. Some clones are lacking; in checked studies, under half of them reflect an unresolved V gene, and why the rest are absent is not known. For V, J and clone size, that table is used; D and trimming come from the DNA. In this sample the table shows about 130,000 clones, roughly four fifths of which occur a single time. The ten largest clones add up to approximately 3% of the sample.

This receptor chain uses TRBV6-5 and TRBJ1-1; the D gene cannot be named for sure. Sequences were obtained from peripheral blood. The receptor was derived from a woman at least 80 years old with acute or convalescent COVID-19. The nucleotides are TGTGCCAGCACCGAGGTCGGGTACACTGAAGCTTTCTTT. The encoded protein is CASTEVGYTEAFF.